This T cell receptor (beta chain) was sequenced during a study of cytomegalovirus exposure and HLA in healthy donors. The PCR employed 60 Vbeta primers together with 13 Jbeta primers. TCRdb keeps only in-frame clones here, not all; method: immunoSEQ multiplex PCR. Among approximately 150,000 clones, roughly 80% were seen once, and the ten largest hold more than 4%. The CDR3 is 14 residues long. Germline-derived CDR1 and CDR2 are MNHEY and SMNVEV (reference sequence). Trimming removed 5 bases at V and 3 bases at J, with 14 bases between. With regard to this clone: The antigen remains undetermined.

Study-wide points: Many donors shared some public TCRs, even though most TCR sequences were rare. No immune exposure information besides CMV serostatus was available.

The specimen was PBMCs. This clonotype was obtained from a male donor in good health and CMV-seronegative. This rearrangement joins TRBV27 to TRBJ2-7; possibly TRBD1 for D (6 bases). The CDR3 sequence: CASSPGRGGYEQYF. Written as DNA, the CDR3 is TGTGCCAGCAGTCCGGGGAGAGGGGGCTACGAGCAGTACTTC.